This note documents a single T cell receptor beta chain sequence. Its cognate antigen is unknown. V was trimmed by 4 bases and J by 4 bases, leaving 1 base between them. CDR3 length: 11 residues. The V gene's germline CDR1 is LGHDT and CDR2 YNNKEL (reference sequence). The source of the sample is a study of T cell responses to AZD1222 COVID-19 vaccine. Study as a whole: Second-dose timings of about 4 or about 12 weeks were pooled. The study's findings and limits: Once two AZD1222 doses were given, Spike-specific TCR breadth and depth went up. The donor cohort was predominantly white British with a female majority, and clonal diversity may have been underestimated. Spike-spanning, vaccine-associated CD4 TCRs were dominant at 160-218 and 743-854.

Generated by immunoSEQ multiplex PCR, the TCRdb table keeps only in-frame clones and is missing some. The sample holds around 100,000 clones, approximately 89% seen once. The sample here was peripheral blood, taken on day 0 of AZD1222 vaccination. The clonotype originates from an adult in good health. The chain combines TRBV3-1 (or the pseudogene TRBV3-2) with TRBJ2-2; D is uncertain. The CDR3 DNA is TGTGCCAGCAGCCGCACCGGGGAGCTGTTTTTT. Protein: CASSRTGELFF.